Listed here are 21 T cell receptor beta chains from one sample, sequenced in a study of T cells in localized non-small cell lung cancer. This table comes from immunoSEQ multiplex PCR, and its TCRdb copy is limited to in-frame clones, with some not included. The table shows roughly 58,000 clones, with roughly 79% occurring only once. The specimen comprised PBMCs, sampled before any cancer treatment. The source of these receptors is a man between 40 and 70 years old with stage II lung adenocarcinoma.

This clone showed up just a few times. V and J are TRBV5-1 and TRBJ1-2; no definite D call. The CDR3 runs 12 residues. Trimming shortened V by 4 bases and J by 0 bases, and 4 bases separated the two germline ends. The V gene's germline CDR1 is SGHRS and CDR2 YFSETQ. CDR3 loop: CASSPANYGYTF. CDR3 nucleotide sequence: TGCGCCAGCAGCCCAGCTAACTATGGCTACACCTTC.

The gene calls are TRBV18 and TRBJ2-2; D is perhaps TRBD1 or TRBD2 (6 bases each). CDR1 is KGHSH, CDR2 LQKENI, per germline. The CDR3 consists of 16 residues. V gave up 2 bases and J gave up 3 bases, with 13 bases separating them. This chain's CDR3 is CASSPMGGADTGELFF. CDR3 nucleotide sequence: TGTGCCAGCTCACCAATGGGGGGCGCGGACACCGGGGAGCTGTTTTTT.

This chain links TRBV7-9 with TRBJ1-4, with D perhaps TRBD1 (5 bases). V was trimmed by 4 bases and J by 5 bases, leaving 14 bases between them. Per germline, CDR1 SEHNR and CDR2 FQNEAQ (reference sequence). The CDR3 has 15 residues. This CDR3 reads CASSSDGGGNEKLFF. The CDR3 DNA sequence: TGTGCCAGCAGCTCCGATGGGGGGGGAAATGAAAAACTGTTTTTT.

The J gene is TRBJ2-1, the V gene TRBV19, with 10 bases identical to TRBD2. Losses at the gene ends were 8 bases for V and 4 bases for J; bases not matched to a gene: 5. Per the germline V gene, CDR1 is LNHDA and CDR2 is SQIVND (reference sequence). The CDR3 runs to 14 residues. The CDR3 is CASQREGPYNEQFF. CDR3 coding DNA: TGTGCCAGTCAGCGGGAGGGCCCTTACAATGAGCAGTTCTTC. Complete variable domain (other parts from reference TRBV19 and TRBJ2-1): DGGITQSPKYLFRKEGQNVTLSCEQNLNHDAMYWYRQDPGQGLRLIYYSQIVNDFQKGDIAEGYSVSREKKESFPLTVTSAQKNPTAFYLCASQREGPYNEQFFGPGTRLTVL.

The chain is built from TRBV19 and TRBJ1-1; D is unclear. V was pared by 9 bases and J by 1 base, with 21 bases between. Germline CDR1 reads LNHDA; CDR2 reads SQIVND (reference sequence). This CDR3 is built from 16 residues. The DNA for the CDR3 is TGTGCCAGCAGCCCCTGGACGGACTCTGGGAACACTGAAGCTTTCTTT. Amino acids: CASSPWTDSGNTEAFF.

The chain uses TRBV9 and TRBJ2-3; no clear D. V was pared by 3 bases and J by 1 base, with 18 bases between. The CDR3 has 17 residues. Germline CDR1 SGDLS, CDR2 YYNGEE. CDR3 sequence: CASSELGWVTGTDTQYF. CDR3 nucleotides: TGTGCCAGCAGCGAATTGGGGTGGGTTACGGGCACAGATACGCAGTATTTT.

The chain joins TRBV18 to TRBJ2-7; the D gene could be TRBD1 or TRBD2 (5 bases each). V lost 2 bases, J lost 3 bases, and 14 bases lay in between. The CDR3 has 15 amino acids. Germline CDR1 reads KGHSH; CDR2 reads LQKENI. CDR3 nucleotides: TGTGCCAGCTCACCAGGTGCCGGGACCCTCTACGAGCAGTACTTC. This translates into CASSPGAGTLYEQYF.

The rearrangement uses TRBV28 and TRBJ2-1; D gene unclear. CDR1 is MDHEN, CDR2 SYDVKM, per germline. Trimming removed 6 bases at V and 14 bases at J, with 20 bases between. The CDR3 runs 13 residues. The CDR3 loop is CASSPPSLVVKFF. The CDR3 DNA follows: TGTGCCAGCAGCCCCCCAAGCTTGGTTGTGAAGTTCTTC.

The chain recombines TRBV15 with TRBJ2-7; possible D gene TRBD1, 7 bases. Germline values: CDR1 LNHNV, CDR2 YYDKDF (reference sequence). The CDR3 covers 13 residues. The germline V and J ends were trimmed by 6 bases and 7 bases, with 16 bases remaining between them. CDR3 bases: TGTGCCACCAGACCCACAGGGGCGGGGGAGCAGTACTTC. Protein: CATRPTGAGEQYF.

J is TRBJ1-1 and V is TRBV6-1, with TRBD1 matching over 9 bases. The ends lost 3 bases at V and 4 bases at J; junction bases unmatched: 3. Germline assignment: CDR1 MNHNS and CDR2 SASEGT. This CDR3 region has 14 residues. CDR3 sequence reads: CASSDGTGITEAFF. The CDR3 coding sequence is TGTGCCAGCAGTGACGGGACAGGGATCACTGAAGCTTTCTTT.

J is TRBJ2-1 and V is TRBV5-1, with TRBD2 identical over 7 bases. The V segment lost 0 bases and the J segment 8 bases; nucleotides outside the gene matches: 11. Per the germline V gene, CDR1 is SGHRS and CDR2 is YFSETQ. The CDR3 sequence is 16 residues long. CDR3 residues: CASSLVSGPLIDEQFF. The CDR3 DNA is TGCGCCAGCAGCTTGGTTAGCGGGCCCTTGATCGATGAGCAGTTCTTC.

This chain joins TRBV6-1 and TRBJ1-2; D remains unclear. The V gene lost 8 bases and the J gene lost 6 bases, with 22 bases spanning the gap. The CDR3 extends over 15 amino acids. From germline, CDR1 is MNHNS and CDR2 SASEGT. In DNA, the CDR3 is TGTGCCAGCGAGAATTCCGTTGAGGGATTTGATGGCTACACCTTC. It is translated as CASENSVEGFDGYTF.

DNA of the CDR3: TGTGCCAGCAGCTTGGCCCCCCGGACAGGGCCTGGCTACACCTTC. It encodes CASSLAPRTGPGYTF. The genes are TRBV5-5 and TRBJ1-2, with TRBD1 matching over 8 bases. V gave up 0 bases and J gave up 7 bases; unmatched junction bases: 8. The CDR3 sequence is 15 residues long. Germline CDR1 SGHKS, CDR2 YYEKEE (reference sequence).

J is TRBJ2-3 and V is TRBV5-4, with D possibly being TRBD2 (6 bases). In germline, CDR1 is SGHNT, CDR2 YYREEE (reference sequence). The CDR3 consists of 14 residues. V lost 1 base, J lost 4 bases, and 10 bases lay in between. CDR3 sequence: CASSLTGGADTQYF. DNA for the CDR3: TGTGCCAGCAGCTTGACAGGAGGGGCAGATACGCAGTATTTT.

The gene calls are TRBV7-2 and TRBJ1-4; possibly TRBD1 for D (6 bases). In germline, CDR1 is SGHTA, CDR2 FQGNSA. This CDR3 is built from 14 residues. V lost 6 bases, J lost 7 bases, and 15 bases lay in between. CDR3 sequence (DNA): TGTGCCAGCAGGCCAGGGGCCAGGAGTGAAAAACTGTTTTTT. Translated: CASRPGARSEKLFF.

The gene calls are TRBV2 and TRBJ1-5; a possible D gene is TRBD1 (6 bases). The CDR3 is made up of 12 amino acids. Trimming cost V 9 bases and J 7 bases, with 13 bases left between them. Germline lookup yields CDR1 SNHLY and CDR2 FYNNEI. CDR3 sequence: CASGGGGQPQHF. The CDR3 DNA follows: TGTGCCAGTGGGGGGGGCGGGCAGCCCCAGCATTTT. Looking up the rest from reference TRBV2 and TRBJ1-5 gives the full variable domain: EPEVTQTPSHQVTQMGQEVILRCVPISNHLYFYWYRQILGQKVEFLVSFYNNEISEKSEIFDDQFSVERPDGSNFTLKIRSTKLEDSAMYFCASGGGGQPQHFGDGTRLSIL.

The CDR3 coding sequence is TGTGCCAGCAGCGTAGCGGGGGAAAGCAATCAGCCCCAGCATTTT. It codes for CASSVAGESNQPQHF. The rearrangement uses TRBV9 and TRBJ1-5; the D gene is possibly TRBD1 (5 bases). This CDR3 is built from 15 residues. Germline V gene data show CDR1 as SGDLS and CDR2 as YYNGEE. V lost 0 bases and J 1 base, leaving 8 bases between the germline ends.

This chain uses TRBV30 with TRBJ1-2, with D possibly being TRBD1 (6 bases). The CDR3 is 13 amino acids. Trimming took 4 bases from V and 5 from J, leaving 14 bases between them. In germline, CDR1 is GTSNPN, CDR2 SVGIG (reference sequence). CDR3 in DNA: TGTGCCTGGATTTCCGGGGGCGGGTATGGCTACACCTTC. It specifies CAWISGGGYGYTF.

The CDR3 is CASSYSARRQSYGYTF. CDR3 bases: TGTGCCAGCAGTTACTCGGCTCGGCGGCAGAGCTATGGCTACACCTTC. J is TRBJ1-2 and V is TRBV6-5, with D hard to call. Germline V gene lookup returns CDR1 MNHEY and CDR2 SVGAGI. V was trimmed by 0 bases and J by 4 bases, leaving 15 bases between them. CDR3 size: 16 residues.

This chain links TRBV5-1 with TRBJ2-1, with D possibly being TRBD1 or TRBD2 (5 bases each). The V and J ends lost 4 bases and 6 bases respectively, with 14 bases between them. CDR3 length: 14 amino acids. Looked up from germline, CDR1 is SGHRS and CDR2 is YFSETQ. The CDR3: CASSARDLSNEQFF. The DNA for the CDR3 is TGCGCCAGCAGCGCCCGGGACCTATCCAATGAGCAGTTCTTC.

This clone was observed at least ten times. The V call is TRBV2, the J call TRBJ2-3; D remains ambiguous. Germline loops: CDR1 SNHLY, CDR2 FYNNEI. Trimming took off 4 bases at V and 0 bases at J, with 11 bases between the two ends. The CDR3 runs to 15 residues. This CDR3 is CASSVNRRSTDTQYF. The DNA for the CDR3 is TGTGCCAGCAGTGTGAATAGACGTAGCACAGATACGCAGTATTTT.